What follows is one TCR beta chain and its context. What it recognizes is unknown. After removal of 6 bases from V and 1 base from J, the junction contained 13 bases not matched to a gene. Germline assignment: CDR1 SQVTM and CDR2 ANQGSEA. CDR3 length: 16 residues. Extraction of RNA preceded its reverse transcription into cDNA, which served as the sequencing template. The protocol was immunoSEQ multiplex PCR, while the TCRdb copy is restricted to in-frame clones and leaves out a portion. The table lists roughly 250,000 clones, roughly two thirds of them singletons, with 1% to 1.5% in the top ten. Collection of lesional scalp punch biopsies and peripheral blood was performed in alopecia areata patients. The source of the sample is a study of CD8+ T cells in alopecia areata. For the study at large: Those patients who were treated received oral tofacitinib, which was given at 5 to 10 mg twice daily for moderate-to-severe alopecia areata. People stayed on tofacitinib for 6 to 18 months, then stopped the drug for 6 months. Study-wide results and limits: Lesional scalp, especially alopecia totalis/universalis, showed higher clonality than normal scalp.

The receptor's source is a human donor with alopecia areata. This specimen consisted of CD4+ T cells sorted from blood, obtained at week 0. The chain links TRBV29-1 to TRBJ2-3; 7 nucleotides match TRBD1. This CDR3 reads CSVVGEQGRRTDTQYF. CDR3 bases: TGCAGCGTCGTAGGGGAACAGGGGCGACGCACAGATACGCAGTATTTT.